Reported below is one T cell receptor (beta chain). This CDR3 contains 13 residues. V was cut by 4 bases and J by 6 bases, with 13 bases left in between. Germline assignment: CDR1 LNHDA and CDR2 SQIVND (reference sequence). Generated by immunoSEQ multiplex PCR, the TCRdb table keeps only in-frame clones and is missing some. Among 120,000 or so clones, about 90% were seen once, and the ten largest hold around 1.8%. The data derive from a study of control samples from healthy donors and cancer patients. The sequencing input was blood. The receptor's source is a man in his late teens or twenties in good health. J is TRBJ2-7 and V is TRBV19; TRBD1 is a possible D gene (5 bases). CDR3 in amino acids: CASSTLRQSEQYF. The CDR3 DNA sequence: TGTGCCAGTAGTACCTTACGACAGTCCGAGCAGTACTTC. The variable domain in full, completed from reference TRBV19 and TRBJ2-7, reads DGGITQSPKYLFRKEGQNVTLSCEQNLNHDAMYWYRQDPGQGLRLIYYSQIVNDFQKGDIAEGYSVSREKKESFPLTVTSAQKNPTAFYLCASSTLRQSEQYFGPGTRLTVT.